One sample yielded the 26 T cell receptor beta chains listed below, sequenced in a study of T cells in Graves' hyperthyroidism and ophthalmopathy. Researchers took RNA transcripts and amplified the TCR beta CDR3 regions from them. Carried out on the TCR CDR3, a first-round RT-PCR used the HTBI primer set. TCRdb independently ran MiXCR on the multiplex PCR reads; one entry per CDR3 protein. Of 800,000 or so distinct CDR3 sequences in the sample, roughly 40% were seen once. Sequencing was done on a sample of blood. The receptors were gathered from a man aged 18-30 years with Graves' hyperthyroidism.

The CDR3 region is CSALSGTANSPLHF. The CDR3 DNA sequence: TGCAGCGCCTTGTCCGGGACTGCGAATTCACCCCTCCACTTT. The chain links TRBV20-1 to TRBJ1-6; D may be TRBD1 (5 bases). The germline CDR1 and CDR2 sequences are DFQATT and SNEGSKA (reference sequence). The CDR3 extends over 14 amino acids.

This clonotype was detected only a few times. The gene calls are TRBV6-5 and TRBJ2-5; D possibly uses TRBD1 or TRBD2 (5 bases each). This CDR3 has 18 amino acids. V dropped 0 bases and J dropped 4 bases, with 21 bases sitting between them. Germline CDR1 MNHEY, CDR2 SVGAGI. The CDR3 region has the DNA TGTGCCAGCAGTTACTCGAACACCGGGCCCTCGAGGGGAGAGACCCAGTACTTC. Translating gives CASSYSNTGPSRGETQYF.

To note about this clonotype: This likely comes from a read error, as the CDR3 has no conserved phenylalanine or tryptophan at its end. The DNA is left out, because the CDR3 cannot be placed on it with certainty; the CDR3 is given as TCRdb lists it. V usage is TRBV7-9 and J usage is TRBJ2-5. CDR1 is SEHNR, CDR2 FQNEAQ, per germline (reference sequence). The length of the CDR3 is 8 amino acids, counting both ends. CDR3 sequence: CASSKDRL.

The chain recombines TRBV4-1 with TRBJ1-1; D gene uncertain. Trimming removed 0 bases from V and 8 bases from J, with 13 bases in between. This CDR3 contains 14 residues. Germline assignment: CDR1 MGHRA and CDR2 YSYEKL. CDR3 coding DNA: TGCGCCAGCAGCCAAGATTGGCTGATACCCGAAGCTTTCTTT. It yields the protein CASSQDWLIPEAFF.

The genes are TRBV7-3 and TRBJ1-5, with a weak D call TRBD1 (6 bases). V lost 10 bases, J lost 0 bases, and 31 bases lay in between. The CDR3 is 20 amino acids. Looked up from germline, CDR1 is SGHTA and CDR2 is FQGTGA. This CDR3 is CATNSVLEVGRGSSNQPQHF. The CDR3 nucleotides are TGTGCCACCAATTCTGTCCTCGAGGTTGGCAGGGGAAGTAGCAATCAGCCCCAGCATTTT.

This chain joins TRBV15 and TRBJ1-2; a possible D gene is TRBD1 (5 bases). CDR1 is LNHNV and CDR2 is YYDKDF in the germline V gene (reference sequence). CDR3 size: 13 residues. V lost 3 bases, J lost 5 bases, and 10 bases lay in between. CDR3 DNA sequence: TGTGCCACCAGCAGGGCGACAGCTTATGGCTACACCTTC. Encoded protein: CATSRATAYGYTF.

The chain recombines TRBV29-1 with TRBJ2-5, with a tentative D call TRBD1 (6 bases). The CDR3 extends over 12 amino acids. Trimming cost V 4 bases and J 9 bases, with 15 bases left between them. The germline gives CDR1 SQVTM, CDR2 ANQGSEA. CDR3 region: CSVGGLGQPQYF. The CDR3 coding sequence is TGCAGCGTTGGGGGTCTCGGACAGCCCCAGTACTTC.

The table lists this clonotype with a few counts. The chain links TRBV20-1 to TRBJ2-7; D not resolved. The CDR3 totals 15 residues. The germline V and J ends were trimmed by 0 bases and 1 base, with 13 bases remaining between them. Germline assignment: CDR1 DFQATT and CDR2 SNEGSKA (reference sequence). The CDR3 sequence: CSARDPTAASYEQYF. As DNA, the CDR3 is TGCAGTGCTAGAGACCCGACGGCCGCATCCTACGAGCAGTACTTC.

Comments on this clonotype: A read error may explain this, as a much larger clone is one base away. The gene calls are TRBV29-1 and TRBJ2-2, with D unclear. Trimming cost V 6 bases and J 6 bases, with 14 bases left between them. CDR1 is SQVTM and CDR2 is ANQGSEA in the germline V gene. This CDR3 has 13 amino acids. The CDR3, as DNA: TGCAGCGTCCGGGCTTACTTTCCCGGGGAGCTGTTTTTT. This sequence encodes CSVRAYFPGELFF.

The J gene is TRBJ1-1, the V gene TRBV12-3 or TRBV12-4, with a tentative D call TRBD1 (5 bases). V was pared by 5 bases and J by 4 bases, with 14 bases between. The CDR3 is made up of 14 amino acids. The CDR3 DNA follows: TGTGCCAGCAGTAGTCTATCAGGGAGCACTGAAGCTTTCTTT. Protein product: CASSSLSGSTEAFF.

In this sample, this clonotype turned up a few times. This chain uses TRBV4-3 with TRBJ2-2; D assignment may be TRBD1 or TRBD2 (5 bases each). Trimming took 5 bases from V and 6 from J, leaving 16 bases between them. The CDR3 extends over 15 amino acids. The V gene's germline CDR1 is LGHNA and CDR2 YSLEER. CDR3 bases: TGCGCCAGCAGCGGGGGTGGACAAGCCGCCGGGGAGCTGTTTTTT. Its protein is CASSGGGQAAGELFF.

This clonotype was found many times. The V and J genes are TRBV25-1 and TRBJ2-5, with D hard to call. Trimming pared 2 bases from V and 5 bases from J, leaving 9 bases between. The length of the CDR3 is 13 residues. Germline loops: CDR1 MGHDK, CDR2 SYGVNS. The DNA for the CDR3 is TGTGCCAGCAGTGAACTGGGCTTTGAGACCCAGTACTTC. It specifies CASSELGFETQYF.

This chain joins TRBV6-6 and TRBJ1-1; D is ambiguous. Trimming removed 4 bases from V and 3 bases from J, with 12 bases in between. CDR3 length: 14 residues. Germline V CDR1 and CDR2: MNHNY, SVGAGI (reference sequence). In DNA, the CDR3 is TGTGCCAGCAGTTTATACGGTCAGGACACTGAAGCTTTCTTT. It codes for CASSLYGQDTEAFF.

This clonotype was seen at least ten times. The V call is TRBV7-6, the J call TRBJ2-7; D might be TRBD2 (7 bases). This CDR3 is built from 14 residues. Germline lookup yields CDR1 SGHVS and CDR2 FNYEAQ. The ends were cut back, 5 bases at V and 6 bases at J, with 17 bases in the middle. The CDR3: CASSTGGGWGEQYF. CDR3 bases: TGTGCCAGCAGCACTGGGGGGGGCTGGGGCGAGCAGTACTTC.

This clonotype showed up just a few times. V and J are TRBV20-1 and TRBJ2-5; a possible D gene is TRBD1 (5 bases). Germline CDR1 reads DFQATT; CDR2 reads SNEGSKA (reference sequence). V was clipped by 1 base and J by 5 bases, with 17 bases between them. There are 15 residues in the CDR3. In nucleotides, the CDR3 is TGCAGTGCTAGAGGCCACCTAGGACATCCCGAGACCCAGTACTTC. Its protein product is CSARGHLGHPETQYF.

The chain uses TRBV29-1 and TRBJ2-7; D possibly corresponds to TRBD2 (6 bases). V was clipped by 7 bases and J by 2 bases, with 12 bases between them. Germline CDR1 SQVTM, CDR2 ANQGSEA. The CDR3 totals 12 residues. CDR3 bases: TGCAGCGGGCGGGACTCCACCTACGAGCAGTACTTC. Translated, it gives CSGRDSTYEQYF.

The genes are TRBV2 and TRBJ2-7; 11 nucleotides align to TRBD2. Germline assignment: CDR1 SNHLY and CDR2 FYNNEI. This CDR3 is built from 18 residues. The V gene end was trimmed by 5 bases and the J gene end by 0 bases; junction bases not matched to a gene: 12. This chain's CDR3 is CASSFILAGGQSSYEQYF. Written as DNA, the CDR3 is TGTGCCAGCAGTTTTATTCTAGCGGGGGGTCAAAGCTCCTACGAGCAGTACTTC.

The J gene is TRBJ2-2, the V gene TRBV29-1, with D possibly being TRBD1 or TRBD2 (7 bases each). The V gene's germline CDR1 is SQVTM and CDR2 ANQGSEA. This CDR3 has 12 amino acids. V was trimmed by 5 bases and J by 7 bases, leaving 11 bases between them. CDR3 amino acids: CSVRRGGGELFF. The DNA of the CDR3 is TGCAGCGTTCGCAGGGGGGGCGGGGAGCTGTTTTTT.

The CDR3: CASSLAPREETQYF. The DNA for the CDR3 is TGCGCCAGCAGCTTGGCCCCACGGGAAGAGACCCAGTACTTC. The chain has TRBV5-1 and TRBJ2-5, with unresolved D. V was pared by 0 bases and J by 3 bases, with 9 bases between. This CDR3 has 14 residues. Germline V gene sequence: CDR1 SGHRS, CDR2 YFSETQ.

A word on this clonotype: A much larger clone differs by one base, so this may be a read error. The CDR3 DNA reads TGTGCCAGCAGTGATACGGGGGGCGCCACCGGGGAGCTGTTTTTT. This encodes CASSDTGGATGELFF. The rearrangement uses TRBV2 and TRBJ2-2; maybe TRBD2 (7 bases). CDR1 and CDR2 from the germline V gene are SNHLY and FYNNEI. Trimming pared 3 bases from V and 4 bases from J, leaving 12 bases between. There are 15 residues in the CDR3.

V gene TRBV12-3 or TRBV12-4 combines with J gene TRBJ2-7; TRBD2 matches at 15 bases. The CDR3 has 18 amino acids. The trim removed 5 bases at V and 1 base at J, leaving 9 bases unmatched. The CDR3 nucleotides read TGTGCCAGCAGTCTTAGGACTAGCGGGAGGGAGGGATCCTACGAGCAGTACTTC. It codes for CASSLRTSGREGSYEQYF.

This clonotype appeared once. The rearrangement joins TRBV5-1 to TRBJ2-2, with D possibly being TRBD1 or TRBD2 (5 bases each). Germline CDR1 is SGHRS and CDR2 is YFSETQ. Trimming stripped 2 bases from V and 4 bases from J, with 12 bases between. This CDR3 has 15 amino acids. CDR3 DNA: TGCGCCAGCAGCTTTGGGACCCCTGGCACCGGGGAGCTGTTTTTT. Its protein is CASSFGTPGTGELFF.

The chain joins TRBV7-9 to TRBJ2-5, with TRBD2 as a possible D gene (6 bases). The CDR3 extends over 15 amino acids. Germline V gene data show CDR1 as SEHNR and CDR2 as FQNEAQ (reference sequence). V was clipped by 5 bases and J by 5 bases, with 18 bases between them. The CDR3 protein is CASSPPGTLLETQYF. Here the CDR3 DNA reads TGTGCCAGCAGCCCCCCGGGGACTCTCCTGGAGACCCAGTACTTC.

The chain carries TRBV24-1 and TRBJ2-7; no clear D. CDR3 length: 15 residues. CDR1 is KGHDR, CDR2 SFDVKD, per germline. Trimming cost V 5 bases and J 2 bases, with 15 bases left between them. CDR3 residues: CATSAQGLGTYEQYF. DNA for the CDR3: TGTGCCACCAGTGCTCAAGGGCTAGGGACCTACGAGCAGTACTTC.

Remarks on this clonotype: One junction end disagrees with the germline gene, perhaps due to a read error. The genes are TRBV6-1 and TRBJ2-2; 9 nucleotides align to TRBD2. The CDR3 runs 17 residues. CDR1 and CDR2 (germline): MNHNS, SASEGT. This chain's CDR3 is CASSQVAREGRAGELFF. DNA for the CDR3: TGCGCCAGCAGCCAAGTGGCGCGGGAGGGCCGGGCCGGGGAGCTGTTTTTT.

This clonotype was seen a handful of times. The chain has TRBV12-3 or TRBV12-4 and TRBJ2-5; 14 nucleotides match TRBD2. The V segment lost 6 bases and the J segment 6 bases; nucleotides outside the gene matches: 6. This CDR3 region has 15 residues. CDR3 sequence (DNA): TGTGCCAGCAGAGCCGGGACTAGCGGGGGACAGACCCAGTACTTC. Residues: CASRAGTSGGQTQYF.